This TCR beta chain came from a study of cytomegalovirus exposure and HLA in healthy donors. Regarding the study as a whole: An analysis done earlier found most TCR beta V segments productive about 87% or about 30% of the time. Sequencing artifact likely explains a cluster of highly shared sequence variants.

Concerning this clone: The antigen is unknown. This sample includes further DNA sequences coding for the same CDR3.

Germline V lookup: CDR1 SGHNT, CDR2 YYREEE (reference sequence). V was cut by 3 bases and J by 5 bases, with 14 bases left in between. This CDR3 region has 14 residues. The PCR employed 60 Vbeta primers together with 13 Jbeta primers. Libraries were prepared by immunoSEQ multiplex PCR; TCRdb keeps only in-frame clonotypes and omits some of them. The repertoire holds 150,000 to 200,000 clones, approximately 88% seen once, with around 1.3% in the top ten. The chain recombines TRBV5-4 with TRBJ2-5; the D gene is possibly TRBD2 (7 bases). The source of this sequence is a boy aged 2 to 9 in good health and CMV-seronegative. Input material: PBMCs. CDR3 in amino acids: CASSSPGGRETQYF. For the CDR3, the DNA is TGTGCCAGCAGCTCCCCGGGGGGCAGGGAGACCCAGTACTTC.